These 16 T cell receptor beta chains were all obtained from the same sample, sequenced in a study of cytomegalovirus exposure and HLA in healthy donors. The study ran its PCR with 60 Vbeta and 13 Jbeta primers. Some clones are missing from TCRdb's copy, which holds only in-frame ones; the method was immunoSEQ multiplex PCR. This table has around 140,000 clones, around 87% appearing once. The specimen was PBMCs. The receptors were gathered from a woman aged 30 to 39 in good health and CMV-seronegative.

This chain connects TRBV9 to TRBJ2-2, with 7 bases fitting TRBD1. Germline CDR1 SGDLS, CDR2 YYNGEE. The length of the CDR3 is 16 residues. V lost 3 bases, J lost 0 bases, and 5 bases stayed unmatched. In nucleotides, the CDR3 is TGTGCCAGCAGCGCCTCGACAGGGCCGAACACCGGGGAGCTGTTTTTT. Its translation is CASSASTGPNTGELFF.

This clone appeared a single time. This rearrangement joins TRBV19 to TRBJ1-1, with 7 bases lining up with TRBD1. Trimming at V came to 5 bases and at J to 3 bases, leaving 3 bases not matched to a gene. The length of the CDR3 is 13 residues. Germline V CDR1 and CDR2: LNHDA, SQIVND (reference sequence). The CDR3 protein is CASSRDRDTEAFF. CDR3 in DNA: TGTGCCAGTAGTCGAGACAGGGACACTGAAGCTTTCTTT. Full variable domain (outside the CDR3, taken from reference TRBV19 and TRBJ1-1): DGGITQSPKYLFRKEGQNVTLSCEQNLNHDAMYWYRQDPGQGLRLIYYSQIVNDFQKGDIAEGYSVSREKKESFPLTVTSAQKNPTAFYLCASSRDRDTEAFFGQGTRLTVV.

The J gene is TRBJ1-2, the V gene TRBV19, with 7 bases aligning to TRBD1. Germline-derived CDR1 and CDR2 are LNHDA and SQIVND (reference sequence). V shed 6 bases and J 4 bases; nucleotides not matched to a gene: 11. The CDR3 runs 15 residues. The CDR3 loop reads CASRQPGQLSYGYTF. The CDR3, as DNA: TGTGCCAGTAGGCAACCGGGACAGCTTTCCTATGGCTACACCTTC.

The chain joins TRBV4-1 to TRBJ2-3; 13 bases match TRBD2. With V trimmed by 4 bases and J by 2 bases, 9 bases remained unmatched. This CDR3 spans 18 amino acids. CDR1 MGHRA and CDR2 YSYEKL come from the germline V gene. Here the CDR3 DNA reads TGCGCCAGCAGCCTCCGACTAGCGGGAGGCTACAACACAGATACGCAGTATTTT. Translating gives CASSLRLAGGYNTDTQYF.

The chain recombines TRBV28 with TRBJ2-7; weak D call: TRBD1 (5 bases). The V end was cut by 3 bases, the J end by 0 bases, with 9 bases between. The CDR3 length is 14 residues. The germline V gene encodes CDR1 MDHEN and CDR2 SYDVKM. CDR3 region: CASSFPTGSYEQYF. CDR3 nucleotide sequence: TGTGCCAGCAGTTTTCCTACAGGCTCCTACGAGCAGTACTTC.

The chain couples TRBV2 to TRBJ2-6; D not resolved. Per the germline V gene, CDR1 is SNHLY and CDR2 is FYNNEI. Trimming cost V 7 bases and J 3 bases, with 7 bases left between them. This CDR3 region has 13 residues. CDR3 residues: CASTWSGANVLTF. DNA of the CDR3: TGTGCCAGCACTTGGAGTGGGGCCAACGTCCTGACTTTC.

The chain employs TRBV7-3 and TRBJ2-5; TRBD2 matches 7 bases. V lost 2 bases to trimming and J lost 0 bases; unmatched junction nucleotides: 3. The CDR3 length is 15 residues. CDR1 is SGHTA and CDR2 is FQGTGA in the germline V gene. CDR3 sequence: CASSLLGGDQETQYF. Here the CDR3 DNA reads TGTGCCAGCAGCTTACTGGGGGGGGACCAAGAGACCCAGTACTTC.

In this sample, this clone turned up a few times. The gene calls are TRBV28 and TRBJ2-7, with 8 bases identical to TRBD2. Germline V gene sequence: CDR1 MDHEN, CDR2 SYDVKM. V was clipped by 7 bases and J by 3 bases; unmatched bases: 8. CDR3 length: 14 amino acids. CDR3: CASTYSGTNYEQYF. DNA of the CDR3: TGTGCCAGCACCTATAGCGGGACCAACTACGAGCAGTACTTC.

The CDR3 DNA sequence: TGTGCCAGCAGCTTGACAGGGGGCAACACCGGGGAGCTGTTTTTT. The encoded protein is CASSLTGGNTGELFF. The chain recombines TRBV5-6 with TRBJ2-2, with TRBD1 matching over 9 bases. With V trimmed by 1 base and J by 2 bases, 0 bases remained unmatched. Germline lookup yields CDR1 SGHDT and CDR2 YYEEEE. CDR3 size: 15 residues.

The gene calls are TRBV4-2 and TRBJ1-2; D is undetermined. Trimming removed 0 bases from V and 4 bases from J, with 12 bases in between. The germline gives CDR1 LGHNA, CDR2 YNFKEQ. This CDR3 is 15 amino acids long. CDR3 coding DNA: TGTGCCAGCAGCCAAGAAGAAAGCGCGAGCTATGGCTACACCTTC. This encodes CASSQEESASYGYTF.

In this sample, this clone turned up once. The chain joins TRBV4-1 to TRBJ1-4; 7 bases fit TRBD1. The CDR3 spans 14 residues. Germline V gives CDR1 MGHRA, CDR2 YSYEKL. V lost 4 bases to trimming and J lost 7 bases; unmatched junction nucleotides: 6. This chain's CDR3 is CASSRTGLGEKLFF. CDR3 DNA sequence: TGCGCCAGCAGCCGGACAGGCTTGGGTGAAAAACTGTTTTTT.

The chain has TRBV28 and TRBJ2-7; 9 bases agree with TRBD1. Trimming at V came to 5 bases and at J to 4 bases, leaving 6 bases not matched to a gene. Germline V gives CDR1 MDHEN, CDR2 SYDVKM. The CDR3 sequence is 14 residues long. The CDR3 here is CASSAGQGSYEQYF. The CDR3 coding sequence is TGTGCCAGCAGTGCCGGACAGGGGAGTTACGAGCAGTACTTC.

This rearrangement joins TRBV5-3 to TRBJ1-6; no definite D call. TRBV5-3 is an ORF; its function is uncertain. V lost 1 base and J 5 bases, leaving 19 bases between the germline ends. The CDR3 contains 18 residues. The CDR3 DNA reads TGTGCCAGAAGCTTGTTTACTACGAAGAACGCCCATAATTCACCCCTCCACTTT. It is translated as CARSLFTTKNAHNSPLHF.

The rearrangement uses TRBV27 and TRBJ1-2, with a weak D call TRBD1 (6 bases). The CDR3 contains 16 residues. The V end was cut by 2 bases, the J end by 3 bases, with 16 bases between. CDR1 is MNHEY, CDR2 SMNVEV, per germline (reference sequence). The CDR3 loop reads CASSLKVGTRYYGYTF. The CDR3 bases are TGTGCCAGCAGTTTAAAAGTTGGGACACGGTACTATGGCTACACCTTC.

This CDR3 is CASSLQLTSNTEAFF. CDR3 DNA: TGTGCCAGCAGCTTGCAGCTGACATCGAACACTGAAGCTTTCTTT. The chain has TRBV5-4 and TRBJ1-1; D is unclear. Trimming stripped 1 base from V and 1 base from J, with 11 bases between. Germline lookup yields CDR1 SGHNT and CDR2 YYREEE (reference sequence). This CDR3 region has 15 residues.

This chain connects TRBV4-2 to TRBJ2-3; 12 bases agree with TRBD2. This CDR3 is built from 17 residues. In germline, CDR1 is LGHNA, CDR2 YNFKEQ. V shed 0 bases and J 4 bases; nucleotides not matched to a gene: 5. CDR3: CASSQEASGGVADTQYF. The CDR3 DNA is TGTGCCAGCAGCCAAGAGGCTAGCGGGGGGGTGGCAGATACGCAGTATTTT.